A single T cell receptor beta chain is shown here with its context. The record originates from a study of blood T cell repertoires in COVID-19. Study background: The United States, Italy and Spain were the sources of the acute and convalescent COVID-19 samples.

Germline CDR1 SNHLY, CDR2 FYNNEI. V was pared by 6 bases and J by 8 bases, with 13 bases between. This CDR3 has 13 residues. In the authors' methods: Amplification from reference gene primers served as the basis for estimated nucleated cell counts. Only in-frame clones appear in the TCRdb table, and some are missing; sequencing was by immunoSEQ multiplex PCR. Clonal size and the V and J genes are those of that table, whereas D and trimming came from the DNA. The data show a few hundred thousand clones, more than 85% seen once. Participants came from some 23 US areas, aged about 18 to 89 years. Cohort 3 donors counted as recovered after two negative PCRs, clearance, or resolved symptoms.

The TCR comes from a woman aged 30 to 39 who had recovered from COVID-19. Sequenced sample: PBMCs or T cells enriched from blood (not recorded which). This chain connects TRBV2 to TRBJ1-4; the D gene is possibly TRBD1 (5 bases). CDR3 DNA: TGTGCCAGCAGCTCAGGGCGAGAGGAAAAACTGTTTTTT. This sequence encodes CASSSGREEKLFF.